The 8 T cell receptor beta chains below come from one sample, sequenced in a study of CXCR3-negative and CXCR3-positive naive CD8 T cells. Study results and caveats: Hydrophobicity of TRB CDR3s was greater in CXCR3-positive naive cells than in CXCR3-negative naive cells.

Via 5' RACE with UMI labels, TRB cDNA libraries were prepared. TCRdb re-called the 5' RACE reads and catalogs CDR3 proteins one per entry, DNA excluded. The table for this sample gives 55,000 to 70,000 distinct CDR3 sequences. These TCRs are of unknown antigen specificity. What was sequenced was naive CXCR3+ CD8+ T cells from blood. Subset here: CD45RO-CCR7+CD27+CD95- naive CD8+ T cells expressing CXCR3 (TNR3+). These receptors all come from a human donor in good health. Some clones in this sample may be carry-over from other donors' samples.

The V call is TRBV4-2, the J call TRBJ1-1; TCRdb's D gene call, TRBD1, goes unchecked for lack of DNA. Germline values: CDR1 LGHNA, CDR2 YNFKEQ. The CDR3 contains 14 residues. The CDR3 loop reads CASSHGTGSTEAFF.

V is TRBV4-2 and J is TRBJ2-7. The CDR3 is 16 residues long. Germline-derived CDR1 and CDR2 are LGHNA and YNFKEQ. The CDR3 sequence is CASSQDVGATSAEQYF.

The chain joins TRBV6-4 to TRBJ1-6. CDR1 is MRHNA, CDR2 SNTAGT, per germline. The CDR3 covers 16 residues. CDR3 in amino acids: CASSESGRIYNSPLHF.

CDR3 in amino acids: CSAQEGLNTEAFF. J is TRBJ1-1 and V is TRBV29-1. From germline, CDR1 is SQVTM and CDR2 ANQGSEA. The CDR3 spans 13 residues.

This chain uses TRBV18 with TRBJ2-5; TCRdb lists TRBD1, though no DNA is available to test this call. This CDR3 is built from 15 residues. Germline lookup yields CDR1 KGHSH and CDR2 LQKENI. The CDR3 loop is CASSPTPGVLETQYF.

The chain employs TRBV3-1 and TRBJ1-2. Looked up from germline, CDR1 is LGHDT and CDR2 is YNNKEL (reference sequence). CDR3 length: 15 amino acids. CDR3: CASSPFAFENYGYTF.

The chain joins TRBV7-9 to TRBJ1-1. The germline CDR1 and CDR2 sequences are SEHNR and FQNEAQ (reference sequence). The CDR3 is 14 residues long. The CDR3 is CASSLVQPNTEAFF.

The chain couples TRBV6-2 or TRBV6-3 to TRBJ2-2; there is no DNA to check the TCRdb D call of TRBD1. Germline V lookup: CDR1 MNHEY, CDR2 SVGEGT. CDR3 length: 14 amino acids. Here the CDR3 reads CASKEDTYTGELFF.